The T cell receptor (beta chain) described here comes from a study of OX40 agonist ivuxolimab in advanced cancers. Study details: Three patients showed partial responses: one hepatocellular carcinoma and two cutaneous melanoma cases.

The study's findings and limits: Low normalized clonal expansion also occurred in some nonresponding patients.

On this clone itself: Its target is not known.

TCRdb's table, derived via immunoSEQ multiplex PCR, lists solely in-frame clones and lacks some. The sample has roughly 89,000 clones; around 83% are singletons. The CDR3 extends over 16 amino acids. CDR1 and CDR2 (germline): KGHSH, LQKENI. The V end was cut by 2 bases, the J end by 5 bases, with 15 bases between. The V call is TRBV18, the J call TRBJ1-4; unclear D gene. Here the sequenced sample was CD4+ or CD8+ T cells sorted from blood, taken in a trial of the OX40 agonist ivuxolimab. This sequence originates from an adult with an advanced solid tumor such as melanoma, head and neck, liver or kidney cancer. CDR3 residues: CASSPGPGKSNEKLFF. The CDR3 DNA reads as TGTGCCAGCTCACCAGGGCCGGGGAAGTCGAATGAAAAACTGTTTTTT.